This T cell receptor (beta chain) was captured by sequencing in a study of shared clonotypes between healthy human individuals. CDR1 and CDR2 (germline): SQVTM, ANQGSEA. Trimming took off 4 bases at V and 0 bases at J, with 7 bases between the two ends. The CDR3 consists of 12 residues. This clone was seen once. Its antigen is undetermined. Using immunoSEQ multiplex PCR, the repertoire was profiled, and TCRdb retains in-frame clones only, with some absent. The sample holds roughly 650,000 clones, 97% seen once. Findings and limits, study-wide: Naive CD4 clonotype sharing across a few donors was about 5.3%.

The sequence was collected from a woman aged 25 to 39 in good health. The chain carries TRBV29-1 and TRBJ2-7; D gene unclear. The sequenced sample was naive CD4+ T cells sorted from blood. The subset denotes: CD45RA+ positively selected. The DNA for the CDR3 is TGCAGCGTTGTTAACCCCTCCTACGAGCAGTACTTC. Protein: CSVVNPSYEQYF.